These T cell receptor beta chains were read from a single sample in a study of T cells of healthy individuals. TCRdb itself ran the 5' RACE reads through MiXCR, one entry per CDR3 protein. The sample includes more than 85,000 distinct CDR3 sequences, 17% of them seen just once. Every receptor here comes from a human donor in good health. The CDR3 runs from the conserved cysteine through the conserved F or W. The order of the fields is V gene, D gene, J gene, clone size, CDR3 protein, CDR3 DNA. The D gene is left open where the match is weak. Where a row states a size, it is once, few, many or the class of an expanded clone; other rows omit it.

TRBV7-9,-,TRBJ2-3,-,CASSPPRTTARGHGYF,TGTGCCAGCAGCCCCCCCCGCACTACCGCGCGGGGGCACGGGTATTTT
TRBV28,-,TRBJ1-5,few,CASSLPGQPQHF,TGTGCCAGCAGTTTGCCGGGTCAGCCCCAGCATTTT
TRBV15,-,TRBJ1-5,-,CATSRDLFTGGQPQHF,TGTGCCACCAGCAGAGATTTGTTCACCGGAGGTCAGCCCCAGCATTTT
TRBV7-2,TRBD2,TRBJ2-7,-,CASSVPGLAGEQYF,TGTGCCAGCAGCGTACCGGGACTAGCGGGGGAGCAGTACTTC
TRBV29-1,TRBD2,TRBJ2-2,-,CSVDSGRPGELFF,TGCAGCGTGGATAGCGGGAGGCCCGGGGAGCTGTTTTTT
TRBV6-2/TRBV6-3,-,TRBJ2-5,-,CASQAKSSETQYF,TGTGCCAGCCAAGCTAAGAGTAGCGAGACCCAGTACTTC
TRBV6-6,TRBD1,TRBJ2-7,few,CASNSQGADLNEQYF,TGTGCCAGCAATTCGCAGGGGGCTGACTTGAACGAGCAGTACTTC
TRBV19,-,TRBJ1-5,-,CASSTREHQPQHF,TGTGCCAGTAGTACACGAGAGCATCAGCCCCAGCATTTT
TRBV11-1,-,TRBJ2-1,few,CASSQPPGEQFF,TGTGCCAGCAGCCAACCACCGGGTGAGCAGTTCTTC
TRBV29-1,TRBD1,TRBJ1-2,many,CSVAGTGSDYGYTF,TGCAGCGTTGCGGGGACAGGTTCTGACTATGGCTACACCTTC
TRBV6-2/TRBV6-3,-,TRBJ1-1,many,CAASWGGEAFF,TGTGCCGCCAGTTGGGGGGGTGAAGCTTTCTTT
TRBV4-3,TRBD2,TRBJ2-3,once,CASSRTSVDSTDTQYF,TGTGCCAGCAGCCGTACTAGCGTCGATAGCACAGATACGCAGTATTTT
TRBV20-1,-,TRBJ2-7,-,CSAARQGGYEQYF,TGCAGTGCCGCTCGGCAGGGGGGATACGAGCAGTACTTC
TRBV18,-,TRBJ2-7,once,CASSPRGGGGRVYEQYF,TGTGCCAGCTCACCTCGCGGAGGGGGCGGAAGAGTGTACGAGCAGTACTTC
TRBV28,-,TRBJ2-2,-,CASSLVRTGELFF,TGTGCCAGCAGTTTGGTTCGGACCGGGGAGCTGTTTTTT
TRBV5-1,TRBD1,TRBJ1-1,few,CASSHYLDREAFF,TGCGCCAGCAGCCACTACCTGGACAGGGAAGCTTTCTTT
TRBV20-1,-,TRBJ2-7,-,CSVKQGTEQYF,TGCAGTGTCAAACAGGGAACCGAGCAGTACTTC
TRBV6-2/TRBV6-3,-,TRBJ2-5,few,CASSWWSGEETQYF,TGTGCCAGCAGTTGGTGGAGCGGTGAAGAGACCCAGTACTTC
TRBV9,-,TRBJ1-5,-,CASSPGVVQPQHF,TGTGCCAGCAGCCCAGGGGTCGTTCAGCCCCAGCATTTT
TRBV21-1,-,TRBJ2-3,many,CASTNPGQGNQGTDTQYF,TGTGCCAGCACCAATCCGGGACAGGGCAACCAGGGCACAGATACGCAGTATTTT
TRBV20-1,TRBD1,TRBJ1-1,few,CSALQGATDTEAFF,TGCAGTGCTTTGCAGGGGGCGACGGACACTGAAGCTTTCTTT
TRBV6-5,-,TRBJ2-3,few,CASSYRVTDTQYF,TGTGCCAGCAGTTACCGCGTCACAGATACGCAGTATTTT
TRBV5-6,-,TRBJ2-7,-,CASRPGLRRGEQYF,TGTGCCAGCAGGCCGGGACTCCGGAGAGGCGAGCAGTACTTC
TRBV7-9,-,TRBJ1-2,-,CASSGQGQNYGYTF,TGTGCCAGCAGCGGCCAAGGACAGAACTATGGCTACACCTTC
TRBV3-1,TRBD2,TRBJ2-4,few,CASSQDEAGGNKNIQYF,TGTGCCAGCAGCCAAGATGAAGCCGGGGGGAACAAAAACATTCAGTACTTC
TRBV4-3,-,TRBJ2-1,few,CASSQDRGQPPGEQFF,TGCGCCAGCAGCCAAGATAGGGGACAACCTCCCGGTGAGCAGTTCTTC
TRBV7-9,-,TRBJ1-3,many,CASSLEVELSGNTIYF,TGTGCCAGCAGCTTAGAGGTAGAACTCTCTGGAAACACCATATATTTT
TRBV29-1,-,TRBJ2-7,few,CSVGQYEQYF,TGCAGCGTTGGACAGTACGAGCAGTACTTC
TRBV7-2,-,TRBJ1-3,-,CASSLMGNSGNTIYF,TGTGCCAGCAGCTTGATGGGAAACTCTGGAAACACCATATATTTT
TRBV28,TRBD2,TRBJ2-7,-,CANSRPRASGRTTYEQYF,TGTGCCAACAGTCGACCGCGGGCTAGCGGGAGGACCACCTACGAGCAGTACTTC
TRBV20-1,TRBD2,TRBJ2-3,-,CSARDHLAGVGDTQYF,TGCAGTGCTAGAGATCACCTAGCGGGAGTGGGAGATACGCAGTATTTT
TRBV15,-,TRBJ2-5,few,CATSEAEYGETQYF,TGTGCCACCAGCGAGGCGGAGTATGGAGAGACCCAGTACTTC
TRBV6-4,TRBD2,TRBJ2-2,many,CASRHISGTGELFF,TGTGCCAGCAGGCACATTAGCGGGACCGGGGAGCTGTTTTTT
TRBV6-5,-,TRBJ2-3,-,CASSYPTASDTQYF,TGTGCCAGCAGTTACCCGACAGCATCAGATACGCAGTATTTT
TRBV20-1,TRBD2,TRBJ2-1,few,CSAGMAGGGLHEQFF,TGCAGTGCCGGGATGGCTGGCGGGGGTTTGCATGAGCAGTTCTTC
TRBV27,TRBD2,TRBJ2-1,few,CASFRSSGGDEQFF,TGTGCCAGCTTTCGGTCTAGCGGGGGGGATGAGCAGTTCTTC
TRBV9,TRBD2,TRBJ2-1,-,CASSVSGTSGRASEQFF,TGTGCCAGCAGCGTATCTGGGACTAGCGGGAGGGCGAGTGAGCAGTTCTTC